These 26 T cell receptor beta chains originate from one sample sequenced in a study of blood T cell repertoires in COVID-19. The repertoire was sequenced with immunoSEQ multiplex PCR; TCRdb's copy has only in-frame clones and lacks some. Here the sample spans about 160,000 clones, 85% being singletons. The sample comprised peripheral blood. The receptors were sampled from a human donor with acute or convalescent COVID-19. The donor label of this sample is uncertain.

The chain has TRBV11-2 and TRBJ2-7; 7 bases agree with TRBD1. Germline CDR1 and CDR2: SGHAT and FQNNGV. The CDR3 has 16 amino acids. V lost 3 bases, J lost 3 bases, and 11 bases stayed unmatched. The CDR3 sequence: CASSFKNTGQNYEQYF. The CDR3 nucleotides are TGTGCCAGCAGCTTCAAGAATACGGGACAGAACTACGAGCAGTACTTC.

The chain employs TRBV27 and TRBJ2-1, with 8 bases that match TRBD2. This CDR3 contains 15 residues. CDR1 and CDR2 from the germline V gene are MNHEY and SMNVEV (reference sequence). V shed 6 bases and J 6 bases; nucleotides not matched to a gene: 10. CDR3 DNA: TGTGCCAGCAGAGGCCTCCGGGGGGGGGCCAATGAGCAGTTCTTC. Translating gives CASRGLRGGANEQFF.

The CDR3 sequence: CASSRAGVNTGELFF. CDR3 sequence (DNA): TGTGCCAGCAGTCGAGCGGGGGTGAACACCGGGGAGCTGTTTTTT. This sequence joins TRBV4-2 and TRBJ2-2, with 8 nucleotides matching TRBD2. CDR1 is LGHNA, CDR2 YNFKEQ, per germline. Trimming cost V 6 bases and J 1 base; bases outside gene matches: 4. The CDR3 length is 15 residues.

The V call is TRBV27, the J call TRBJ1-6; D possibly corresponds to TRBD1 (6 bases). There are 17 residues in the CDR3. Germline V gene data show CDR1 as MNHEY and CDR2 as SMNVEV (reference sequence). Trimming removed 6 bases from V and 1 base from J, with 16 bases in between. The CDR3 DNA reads TGTGCCAGCAGCCGCGGGGAGGGACAATCCTATAATTCACCCCTCCACTTT. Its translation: CASSRGEGQSYNSPLHF.

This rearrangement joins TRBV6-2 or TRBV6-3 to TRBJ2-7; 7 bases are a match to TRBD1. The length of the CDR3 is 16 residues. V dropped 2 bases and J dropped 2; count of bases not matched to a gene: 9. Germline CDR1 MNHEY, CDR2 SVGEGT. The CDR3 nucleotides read TGTGCCAGCAGTTACGGTCTCAGGGGGTCCACCTACGAGCAGTACTTC. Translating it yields CASSYGLRGSTYEQYF.

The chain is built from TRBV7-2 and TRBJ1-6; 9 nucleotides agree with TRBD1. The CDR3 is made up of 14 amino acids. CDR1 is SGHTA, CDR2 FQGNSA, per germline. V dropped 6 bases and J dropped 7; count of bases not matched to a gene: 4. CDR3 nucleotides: TGTGCCAGCAGATCCGGACAGGGGAATTCACCCCTCCACTTT. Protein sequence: CASRSGQGNSPLHF.

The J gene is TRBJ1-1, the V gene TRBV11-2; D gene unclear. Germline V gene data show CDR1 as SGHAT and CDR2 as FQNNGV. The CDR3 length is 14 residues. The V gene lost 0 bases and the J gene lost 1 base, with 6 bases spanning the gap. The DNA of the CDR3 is TGTGCCAGCAGCTTAGATCCAGGGAACACTGAAGCTTTCTTT. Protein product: CASSLDPGNTEAFF.

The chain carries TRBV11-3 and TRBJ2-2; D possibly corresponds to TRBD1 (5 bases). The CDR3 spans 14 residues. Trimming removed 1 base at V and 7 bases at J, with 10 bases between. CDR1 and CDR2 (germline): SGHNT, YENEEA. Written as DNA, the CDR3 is TGTGCCAGCAGCTTAGGGACATCGGGCGGGGAGCTGTTTTTT. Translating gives CASSLGTSGGELFF.

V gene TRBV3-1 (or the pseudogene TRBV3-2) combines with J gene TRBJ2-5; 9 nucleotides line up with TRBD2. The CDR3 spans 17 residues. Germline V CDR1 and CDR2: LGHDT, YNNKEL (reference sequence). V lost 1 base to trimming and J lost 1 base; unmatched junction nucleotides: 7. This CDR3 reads CASSQGVAGDLQETQYF. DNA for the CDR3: TGTGCCAGCAGCCAAGGAGTAGCGGGGGACCTCCAAGAGACCCAGTACTTC.

CDR3 coding DNA: TGTGCCAGCAGCTTGGGTGTACAGGTTGTAAACACCGGGGAGCTGTTTTTT. It encodes CASSLGVQVVNTGELFF. V usage is TRBV5-6 and J usage is TRBJ2-2; D may be TRBD1 (5 bases). The V gene's germline CDR1 is SGHDT and CDR2 YYEEEE. V lost 0 bases and J lost 2, with 14 bases in between. The CDR3 runs 17 residues.

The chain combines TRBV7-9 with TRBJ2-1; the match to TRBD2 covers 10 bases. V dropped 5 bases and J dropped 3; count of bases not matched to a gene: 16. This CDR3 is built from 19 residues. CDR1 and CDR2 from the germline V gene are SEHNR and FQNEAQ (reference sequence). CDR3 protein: CASSLTLAGAALIYNEQFF. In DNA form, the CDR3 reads TGTGCCAGCAGCCTTACGCTAGCGGGGGCCGCCCTAATCTACAATGAGCAGTTCTTC.

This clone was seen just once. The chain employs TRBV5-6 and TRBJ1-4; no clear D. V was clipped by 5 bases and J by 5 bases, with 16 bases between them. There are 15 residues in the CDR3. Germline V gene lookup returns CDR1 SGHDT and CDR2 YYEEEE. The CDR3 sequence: CASRPSDHQNEKLFF. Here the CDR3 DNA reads TGTGCCAGCAGACCTAGCGATCATCAGAATGAAAAACTGTTTTTT.

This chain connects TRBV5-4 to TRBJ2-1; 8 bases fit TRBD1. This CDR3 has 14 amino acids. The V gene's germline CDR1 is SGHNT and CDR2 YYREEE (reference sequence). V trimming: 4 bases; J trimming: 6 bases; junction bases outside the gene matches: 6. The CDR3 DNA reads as TGTGCCAGCAGCCTCAGGACAGGGACCAATGAGCAGTTCTTC. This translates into CASSLRTGTNEQFF.

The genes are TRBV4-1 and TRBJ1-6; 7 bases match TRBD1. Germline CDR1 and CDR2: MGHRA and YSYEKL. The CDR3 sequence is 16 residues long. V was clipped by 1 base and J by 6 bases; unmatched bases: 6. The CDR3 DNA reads TGCGCCAGCAGCCAAGTTCCGGGACAGCGTAATTCACCCCTCCACTTT. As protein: CASSQVPGQRNSPLHF.

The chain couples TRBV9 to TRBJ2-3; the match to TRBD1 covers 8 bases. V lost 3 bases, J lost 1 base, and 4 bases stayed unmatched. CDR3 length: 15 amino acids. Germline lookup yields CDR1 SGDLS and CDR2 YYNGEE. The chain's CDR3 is CASSDGTGRTDTQYF. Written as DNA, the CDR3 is TGTGCCAGCAGCGATGGGACAGGTCGCACAGATACGCAGTATTTT. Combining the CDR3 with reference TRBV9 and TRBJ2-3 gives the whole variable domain DSGVTQTPKHLITATGQRVTLRCSPRSGDLSVYWYQQSLDQGLQFLIQYYNGEERAKGNILERFSAQQFPDLHSELNLSSLELGDSALYFCASSDGTGRTDTQYFGPGTRLTVL.

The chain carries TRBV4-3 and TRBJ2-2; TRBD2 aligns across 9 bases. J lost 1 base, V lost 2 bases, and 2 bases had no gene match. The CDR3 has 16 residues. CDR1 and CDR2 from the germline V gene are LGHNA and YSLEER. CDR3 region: CASSQLLAGNTGELFF. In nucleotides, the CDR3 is TGCGCCAGCAGCCAACTACTAGCGGGGAACACCGGGGAGCTGTTTTTT.

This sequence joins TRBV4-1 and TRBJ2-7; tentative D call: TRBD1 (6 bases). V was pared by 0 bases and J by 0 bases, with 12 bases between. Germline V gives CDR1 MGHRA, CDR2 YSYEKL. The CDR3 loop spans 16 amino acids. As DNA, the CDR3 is TGCGCCAGCAGCCAAGATAGGACGGACAGCTCCTACGAGCAGTACTTC. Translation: CASSQDRTDSSYEQYF.

The CDR3 protein is CAWSVFGGGGGTQYF. In DNA form, the CDR3 reads TGTGCCTGGAGTGTTTTTGGGGGAGGCGGGGGGACCCAGTACTTC. This chain links TRBV30 with TRBJ2-5, with TRBD2 identical over 7 bases. This CDR3 contains 15 residues. Germline CDR1 is GTSNPN and CDR2 is SVGIG (reference sequence). V dropped 0 bases and J dropped 7; count of bases not matched to a gene: 11. Filled out from reference TRBV30 and TRBJ2-5, the complete variable domain reads SQTIHQWPATLVQPVGSPLSLECTVEGTSNPNLYWYRQAAGRGLQLLFYSVGIGQISSEVPQNLSASRPQDRQFILSSKKLLLSDSGFYLCAWSVFGGGGGTQYFGPGTRLLVL.

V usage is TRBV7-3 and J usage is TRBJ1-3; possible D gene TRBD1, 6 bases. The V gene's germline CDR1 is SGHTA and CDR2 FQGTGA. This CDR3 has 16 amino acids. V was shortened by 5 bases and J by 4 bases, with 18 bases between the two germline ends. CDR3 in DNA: TGTGCCAGCAGCCCCTATGCGGGGGGCGCCGGAAACACCATATATTTT. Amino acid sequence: CASSPYAGGAGNTIYF.

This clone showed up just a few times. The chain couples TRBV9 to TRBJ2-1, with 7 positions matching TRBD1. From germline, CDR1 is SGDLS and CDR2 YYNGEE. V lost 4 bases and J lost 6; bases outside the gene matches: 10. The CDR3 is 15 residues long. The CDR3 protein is CASSSIGGPINEQFF. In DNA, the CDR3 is TGTGCCAGCAGCTCAATAGGGGGCCCCATCAATGAGCAGTTCTTC.

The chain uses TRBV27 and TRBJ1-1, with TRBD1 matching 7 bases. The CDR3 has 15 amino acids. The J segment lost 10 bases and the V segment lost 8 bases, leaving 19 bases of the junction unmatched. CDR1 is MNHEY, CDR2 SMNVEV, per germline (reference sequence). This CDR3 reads CASAGPSGTVIGAFF. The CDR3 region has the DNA TGTGCCAGCGCCGGCCCCTCCGGGACAGTAATCGGAGCTTTCTTT.

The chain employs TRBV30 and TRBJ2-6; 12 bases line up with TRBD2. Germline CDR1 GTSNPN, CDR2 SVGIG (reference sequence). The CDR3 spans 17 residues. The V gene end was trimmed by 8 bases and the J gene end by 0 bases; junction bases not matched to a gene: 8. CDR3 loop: CAGRLAGVISGANVLTF. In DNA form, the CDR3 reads TGTGCCGGTAGACTAGCGGGGGTGATCTCTGGGGCCAACGTCCTGACTTTC.

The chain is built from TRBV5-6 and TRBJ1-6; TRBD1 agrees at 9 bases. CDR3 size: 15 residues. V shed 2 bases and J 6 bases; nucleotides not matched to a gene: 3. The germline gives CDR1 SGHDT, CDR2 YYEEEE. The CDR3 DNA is TGTGCCAGCAGCTTAGGGGACAGGGCTAATTCACCCCTCCACTTT. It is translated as CASSLGDRANSPLHF.

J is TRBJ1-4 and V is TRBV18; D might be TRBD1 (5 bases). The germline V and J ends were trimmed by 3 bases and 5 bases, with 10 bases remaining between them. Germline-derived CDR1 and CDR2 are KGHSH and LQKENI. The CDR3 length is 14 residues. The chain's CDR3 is CASSPLQENEKLFF. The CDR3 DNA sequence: TGTGCCAGCTCACCGTTACAGGAAAATGAAAAACTGTTTTTT.

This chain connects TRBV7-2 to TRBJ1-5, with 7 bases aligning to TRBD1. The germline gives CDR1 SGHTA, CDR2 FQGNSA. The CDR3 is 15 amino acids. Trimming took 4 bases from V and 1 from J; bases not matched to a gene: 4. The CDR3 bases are TGTGCCAGCAGCTCCGACAGGGACAGCAATCAGCCCCAGCATTTT. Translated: CASSSDRDSNQPQHF.

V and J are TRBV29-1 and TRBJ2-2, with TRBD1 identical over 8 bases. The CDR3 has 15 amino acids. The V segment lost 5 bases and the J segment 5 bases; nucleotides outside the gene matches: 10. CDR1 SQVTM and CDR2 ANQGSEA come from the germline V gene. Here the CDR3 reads CSVWVQGGYTGELFF. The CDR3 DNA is TGCAGCGTTTGGGTACAGGGGGGCTATACCGGGGAGCTGTTTTTT.